This section outlines one T cell receptor beta chain sequence together with its context. Its antigen is not known. The data stem from a study of PD-1 blockade in classical Hodgkin lymphoma. TCRdb's table, derived via immunoSEQ multiplex PCR, lists solely in-frame clones and lacks some. There are roughly 40,000 clones in the sample; 85% to 90% occur only once, and around 9.7% lies in the top ten. Each patient experienced a relapse that followed autologous stem cell transplantation, and brentuximab vedotin exposure varied. The CDR3 consists of 14 residues. Germline CDR1 is SGHRS and CDR2 is YFSETQ. V was shortened by 2 bases and J by 4 bases, with 9 bases between the two germline ends. General study findings and limits: Any patient who commenced nivolumab under 1 year after ASCT was excluded. Baseline TCR diversity was reportedly lower in newly diagnosed patients than healthy donors. By C4D1, diversity of CD4+ TCRs had risen significantly, whereas that of CD8+ TCRs had not.

The TCR comes from a human donor with classical Hodgkin lymphoma. V usage is TRBV5-1 and J usage is TRBJ2-2; D remains ambiguous. The source material was peripheral blood mononuclear cells (PBMCs), sampled at baseline. In nucleotides, the CDR3 is TGCGCCAGCAGCTTTTTCAGGAGCACCGGGGAGCTGTTTTTT. Protein product: CASSFFRSTGELFF.